These 2 T cell receptor beta chains were all obtained from the same sample, sequenced in a study of technical replicates of blood from a few donors. Assay used: immunoSEQ multiplex PCR; TCRdb lists only in-frame clones, some missing. The sample has approximately 70,000 clones, roughly 98% seen once; the top ten hold roughly 0.15%. Material for sequencing was T cells isolated from PBMCs. These receptors were obtained from a human donor in good health.

The chain uses TRBV10-2 and TRBJ1-2; 8 bases align to TRBD1. V was pared by 6 bases and J by 8 bases, with 8 bases of the junction left unmatched. The length of the CDR3 is 13 residues. Germline V lookup: CDR1 WSHSY, CDR2 SAAADI. DNA for the CDR3: TGCGCCAGCAGACCGACAGGGGCGGGAGGCTACACCTTC. Its protein is CASRPTGAGGYTF.

The chain uses TRBV25-1 and TRBJ1-1, with 9 nucleotides matching TRBD1. V dropped 5 bases and J dropped 3; count of bases not matched to a gene: 7. The germline gives CDR1 MGHDK, CDR2 SYGVNS. The CDR3 is 15 residues long. This CDR3 reads CASSPGTGRDTEAFF. The CDR3 DNA follows: TGTGCCAGCAGTCCGGGGACAGGGAGGGACACTGAAGCTTTCTTT.